The sequence of this TCR beta chain was determined in a study of T cells in Graves' hyperthyroidism and ophthalmopathy. Amplification of TCR beta CDR3 regions used RNA as the template. HTBI primers drove first-round RT-PCR of the TCR CDR3. From the multiplex PCR reads, TCRdb called clonotypes with MiXCR, one entry per CDR3 protein. The data hold around 500,000 distinct CDR3 sequences, with around 14% observed a single time. In its sample, this clonotype was seen a few times. The V segment lost 5 bases and the J segment 3 bases; nucleotides outside the gene matches: 12. CDR1 and CDR2 from the germline V gene are DFQATT and SNEGSKA (reference sequence). There are 15 residues in the CDR3.

This TCR derives from a woman aged 18-30 years with Graves' hyperthyroidism. Input material: blood. The chain is built from TRBV20-1 and TRBJ1-2, with 7 bases lining up with TRBD1. CDR3 region: CSALRGDREDYGYTF. For the CDR3, the DNA is TGCAGTGCTTTAAGGGGAGACAGGGAGGACTATGGCTACACCTTC.